Each of the 16 T cell receptor beta chains below was sequenced from the same sample in a study of Tregs in tolerant kidney transplant recipients. Here immunoSEQ multiplex PCR was the method, and the copy in TCRdb shows in-frame clones only, minus some. The sample shows around 50,000 clones, around 82% of them seen only once. Sequenced material: CD4+ T cells from blood. These receptors originate from a human donor in good health.

This clone appeared a single time. V gene TRBV6-5 combines with J gene TRBJ2-7; the D gene is possibly TRBD1 (5 bases). Per germline, CDR1 MNHEY and CDR2 SVGAGI. CDR3 length equals 15 residues. V lost 0 bases to trimming and J lost 2 bases, with 11 bases between them. The CDR3 region has the DNA TGTGCCAGCAGTTACTCGCGAGACAGCCCCTACGAGCAGTACTTC. This sequence encodes CASSYSRDSPYEQYF.

The DNA for the CDR3 is TGTGCCAGCAGGCCTTGGACAGGTAGCAATCAGCCCCAGCATTTT. Translated: CASRPWTGSNQPQHF. This sequence joins TRBV28 and TRBJ1-5; TRBD1 matches at 7 bases. With 6 bases clipped from V and 0 bases from J, the junction kept 5 bases outside the gene matches. The length of the CDR3 is 15 residues. Looked up from germline, CDR1 is MDHEN and CDR2 is SYDVKM.

The count of this clone is one. The rearrangement uses TRBV6-1 and TRBJ2-3, with a weak D call TRBD2 (5 bases). Germline V lookup: CDR1 MNHNS, CDR2 SASEGT. V was cut by 2 bases and J by 2 bases, with 8 bases left in between. The CDR3 runs 14 residues. DNA of the CDR3: TGTGCCAGCAGTGAACTAGCTACCACAGATACGCAGTATTTT. Amino acid sequence: CASSELATTDTQYF.

The chain carries TRBV7-2 and TRBJ1-6; no firm D call. The V gene lost 3 bases and the J gene lost 7 bases, with 4 bases spanning the gap. The CDR3 totals 12 residues. Germline V gene sequence: CDR1 SGHTA, CDR2 FQGNSA. CDR3 in DNA: TGTGCCAGCAGCTTCCTCAATTCACCCCTCCACTTT. Protein sequence: CASSFLNSPLHF. Supplemented by reference TRBV7-2 and TRBJ1-6, the full variable domain reads GAGVSQSPSNKVTEKGKDVELRCDPISGHTALYWYRQSLGQGLEFLIYFQGNSAPDKSGLPSDRFSAERTGGSVSTLTIQRTQQEDSAVYLCASSFLNSPLHFGNGTRLTVT.

The chain is built from TRBV19 and TRBJ2-3, with 10 bases that match TRBD2. Germline V gene data show CDR1 as LNHDA and CDR2 as SQIVND (reference sequence). The CDR3 consists of 13 residues. With V trimmed by 6 bases and J by 4 bases, 1 base remained unmatched. Here the CDR3 reads CASSLAGADTQYF. CDR3 nucleotide sequence: TGTGCCAGTAGCCTAGCGGGAGCAGATACGCAGTATTTT. Full variable domain (remainder filled in from reference TRBV19 and TRBJ2-3): DGGITQSPKYLFRKEGQNVTLSCEQNLNHDAMYWYRQDPGQGLRLIYYSQIVNDFQKGDIAEGYSVSREKKESFPLTVTSAQKNPTAFYLCASSLAGADTQYFGPGTRLTVL.

About this clone: An end of the junction differs from the germline gene, which may be a read error. The rearrangement joins TRBV6-5 to TRBJ1-1; 7 bases align to TRBD1. The CDR3 extends over 14 amino acids. In germline, CDR1 is MNHEY, CDR2 SVGAGI. CDR3 amino acids: CAISRQGGENEAFF. The CDR3 coding sequence is TGTGCCATCAGTAGACAGGGAGGTGAAAATGAAGCTTTCTTT.

The gene calls are TRBV7-2 and TRBJ2-5, with TRBD1 identical over 7 bases. The trim removed 5 bases at V and 5 bases at J, leaving 11 bases unmatched. The V gene's germline CDR1 is SGHTA and CDR2 FQGNSA. The CDR3 loop spans 15 amino acids. The CDR3 region is CASSQIGDRAETQYF. The CDR3 DNA follows: TGTGCCAGCAGCCAAATAGGTGACAGGGCGGAGACCCAGTACTTC.

The genes are TRBV14 and TRBJ2-7; 11 bases line up with TRBD2. There are 13 residues in the CDR3. Germline V gene data show CDR1 as SGHDN and CDR2 as FVKESK. The junction had 5 bases not matched to a gene; V was cut back by 2 bases and J by 11 bases. The CDR3 nucleotides are TGTGCCAGCAGCCAAAACCGACTAGCGGGAAAGTACTTC. It is translated as CASSQNRLAGKYF.

The rearrangement uses TRBV5-1 and TRBJ2-5, with D perhaps assigned TRBD1 or TRBD2 (5 bases each). The V and J ends lost 6 bases and 7 bases respectively, with 19 bases between them. The CDR3 consists of 14 residues. CDR1 and CDR2 (germline): SGHRS, YFSETQ. This CDR3 reads CASNFGLGPGTQYF. The CDR3, as DNA: TGCGCCAGCAACTTCGGTCTGGGACCCGGGACCCAGTACTTC.

V usage is TRBV29-1 and J usage is TRBJ2-1, with 12 bases identical to TRBD2. V lost 4 bases and J lost 10; bases outside the gene matches: 5. Germline V gene sequence: CDR1 SQVTM, CDR2 ANQGSEA. The CDR3 has 13 residues. The CDR3, as DNA: TGCAGCGTTGCTCTAGCGGGAGGGAGAGAGCAGTTCTTC. It is translated as CSVALAGGREQFF.

The chain carries TRBV5-4 and TRBJ2-3; D is undetermined. The CDR3 spans 12 residues. V dropped 2 bases and J dropped 2 bases, with 3 bases sitting between them. Germline CDR1 and CDR2: SGHNT and YYREEE (reference sequence). DNA for the CDR3: TGTGCCAGCAGCTTTTACACAGATACGCAGTATTTT. Protein product: CASSFYTDTQYF.

This clone was recorded only once. The chain joins TRBV5-1 to TRBJ2-5; D possibly corresponds to TRBD2 (5 bases). Germline assignment: CDR1 SGHRS and CDR2 YFSETQ. The length of the CDR3 is 15 residues. The V and J ends lost 0 bases and 4 bases respectively, with 13 bases between them. This CDR3 reads CASSLARAAGETQYF. Written as DNA, the CDR3 is TGCGCCAGCAGCTTGGCTAGGGCCGCGGGAGAGACCCAGTACTTC.

This chain links TRBV6-1 with TRBJ1-6; D is perhaps TRBD1 (5 bases). CDR1 is MNHNS, CDR2 SASEGT, per germline. V gave up 3 bases and J gave up 7 bases, with 16 bases separating them. This CDR3 has 16 residues. CDR3 loop: CASSDLPGRGNSPLHF. The CDR3, as DNA: TGTGCCAGCAGTGATCTTCCGGGACGGGGGAATTCACCCCTCCACTTT.

The chain carries TRBV18 and TRBJ2-7, with 7 bases identical to TRBD2. Germline V gene lookup returns CDR1 KGHSH and CDR2 LQKENI. J gave up 3 bases and V 5 bases, and 10 bases lay outside the gene matches. The CDR3 runs 15 residues. In nucleotides, the CDR3 is TGTGCCAGCTCAACTAGGGCGGGAGTGTTCTACGAGCAGTACTTC. Translation gives CASSTRAGVFYEQYF.

The chain combines TRBV19 with TRBJ1-2; 7 nucleotides match TRBD1. Trimming removed 0 bases from V and 3 bases from J; junction bases left unmatched: 1. The CDR3 is 14 amino acids. Germline V gene sequence: CDR1 LNHDA, CDR2 SQIVND (reference sequence). This chain's CDR3 is CASSIDDRDYGYTF. Here the CDR3 DNA reads TGTGCCAGTAGTATAGACGACAGGGACTATGGCTACACCTTC.

CDR3 sequence (DNA): TGTGCCAGCGGTTGGGACAGCCCGATCTATGGCTACACCTTC. Its translation: CASGWDSPIYGYTF. The J gene is TRBJ1-2, the V gene TRBV25-1; 7 bases agree with TRBD1. With V trimmed by 8 bases and J by 4 bases, 10 bases remained unmatched. This CDR3 contains 14 residues. The germline V gene encodes CDR1 MGHDK and CDR2 SYGVNS.